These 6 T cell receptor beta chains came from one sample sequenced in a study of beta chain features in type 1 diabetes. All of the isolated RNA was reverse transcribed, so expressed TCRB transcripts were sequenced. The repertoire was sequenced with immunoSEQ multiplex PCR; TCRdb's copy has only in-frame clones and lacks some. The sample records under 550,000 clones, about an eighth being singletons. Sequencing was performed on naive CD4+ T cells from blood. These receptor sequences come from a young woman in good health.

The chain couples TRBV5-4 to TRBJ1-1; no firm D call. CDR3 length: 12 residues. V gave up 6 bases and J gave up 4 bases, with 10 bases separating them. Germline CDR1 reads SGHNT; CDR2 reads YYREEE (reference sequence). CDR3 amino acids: CASTATGTEAFF. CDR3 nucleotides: TGTGCCAGCACCGCGACGGGCACTGAAGCTTTCTTT.

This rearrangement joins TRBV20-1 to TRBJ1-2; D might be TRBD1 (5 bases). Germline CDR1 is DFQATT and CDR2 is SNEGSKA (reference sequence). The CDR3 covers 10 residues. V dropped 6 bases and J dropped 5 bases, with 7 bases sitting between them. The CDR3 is CSAREYGYTF. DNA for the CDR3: TGCAGTGCCAGGGAGTATGGCTACACCTTC.

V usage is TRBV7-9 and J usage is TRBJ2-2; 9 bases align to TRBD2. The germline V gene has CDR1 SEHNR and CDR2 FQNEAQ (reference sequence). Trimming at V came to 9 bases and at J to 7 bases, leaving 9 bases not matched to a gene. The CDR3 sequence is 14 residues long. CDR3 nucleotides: TGTGCCAGTTCAGGCCTAGCGGGAATCGGGGAGCTGTTTTTT. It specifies CASSGLAGIGELFF.

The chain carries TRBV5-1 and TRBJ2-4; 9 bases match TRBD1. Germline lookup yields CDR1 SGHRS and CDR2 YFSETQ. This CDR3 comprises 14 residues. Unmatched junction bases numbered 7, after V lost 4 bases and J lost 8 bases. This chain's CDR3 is CASSMGQGGDIQYF. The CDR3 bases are TGCGCCAGCAGCATGGGACAGGGAGGGGACATTCAGTACTTC.

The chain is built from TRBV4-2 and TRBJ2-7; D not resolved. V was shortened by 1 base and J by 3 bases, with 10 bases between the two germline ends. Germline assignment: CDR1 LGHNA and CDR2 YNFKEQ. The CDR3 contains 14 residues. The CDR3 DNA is TGTGCCAGCAGCCAAGTCGGCGCCGTCTACGAGCAGTACTTC. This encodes CASSQVGAVYEQYF.

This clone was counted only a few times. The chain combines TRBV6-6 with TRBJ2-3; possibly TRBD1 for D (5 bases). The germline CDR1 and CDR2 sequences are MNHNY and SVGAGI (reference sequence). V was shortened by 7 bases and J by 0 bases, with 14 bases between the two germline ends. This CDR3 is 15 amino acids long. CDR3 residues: CASTQGGASTDTQYF. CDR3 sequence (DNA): TGTGCCAGCACCCAAGGTGGGGCTAGCACAGATACGCAGTATTTT.